This is a list of T cell receptor beta chains from one sample in a study of blood T cells in healthy people across ages. TCRdb called the 5' RACE reads again in MiXCR, with one record for every CDR3 protein. The sample includes around 1,000,000 distinct CDR3 sequences, 25% of them seen just once. Another study also made use of these data, one on T cells of mothers and their children.

The sample consisted of blood. Source of these receptors: a girl aged 2-10 years in good health. CDR3s include the opening cysteine and the closing phenylalanine or tryptophan. The order of the fields is J gene, clone size, V gene, D gene, CDR3 DNA, CDR3 protein. The D gene is left open where the match is weak. Size tells how often a clone was seen (once, few, many) or the class of an expanded clone, and some rows leave it out.

>TRBJ2-1|many|TRBV12-3/TRBV12-4|TRBD2
TGTGCCAGCAGCTTAATAGCGGGGGGGTACAATGAGCAGTTCTTC
CASSLIAGGYNEQFF
>TRBJ1-2|NA|TRBV7-2|NA
TGTGCCAGCAGCTTGGGGGCCCCCGGGGCGAACTATGGCTACACCTTC
CASSLGAPGANYGYTF
>TRBJ1-2|NA|TRBV20-1|TRBD1
TGCAGTGCTAGAGATGAGAATCCGGGACAGGGGCCCTTTGACTATGGCTACACCTTC
CSARDENPGQGPFDYGYTF
>TRBJ1-4|few|TRBV6-5|NA
TGTGCCAGCAGTCAAGGGGTAAAACTGTTTTTT
CASSQGVKLFF
>TRBJ2-7|few|TRBV24-1|NA
TGTGCCACCAGTGATTCCGGGGCCTCCTACGAGCAGTACTTC
CATSDSGASYEQYF
>TRBJ1-6|NA|TRBV5-1|NA
TGCGCCAGCAGCTTGGGACCGCGGAGCTCCTATAATTCACCCCTCCACTTT
CASSLGPRSSYNSPLHF
>TRBJ2-7|NA|TRBV27|TRBD1
TGTGCCAGCAGTTTCGACAGGGAAGTTGGAGAGCAGCACTTC
CASSFDREVGEQHF
>TRBJ1-1|few|TRBV7-2|NA
TGTGCCAGCAGAGGGAATCCGACTGAAGCTTTCTTT
CASRGNPTEAFF
>TRBJ2-5|NA|TRBV5-1|TRBD1
TGCGCCAGCAGCTGGACGACAGGGGCCCAAGAGACCCAGTACTTC
CASSWTTGAQETQYF
>TRBJ2-1|NA|TRBV9|TRBD2
TGTGCCAGCAGCTCGCGACTAGCCTCCTACAATGAGCAGTTCTTC
CASSSRLASYNEQFF
>TRBJ2-7|NA|TRBV7-2|TRBD2
TGTGCCAGCAGCTTACTAGCGGTGATCTCCTACGAGCAGTACTTC
CASSLLAVISYEQYF
>TRBJ2-7|once|TRBV6-1|NA
TGTGCCAGCAGTGAATTCGCGTCGAGCTCCTACGAGCAGTACTTC
CASSEFASSSYEQYF
>TRBJ2-1|NA|TRBV12-3/TRBV12-4|NA
TGTGCCAGCACCGCAGGTCTAAATGAGCGGTTCTTC
CASTAGLNERFF
>TRBJ1-5|few|TRBV4-3|NA
TGCGCCAGCAGCCAAGAGTGGACGGGGAATCAGCCCCAGCATTTT
CASSQEWTGNQPQHF
>TRBJ2-7|few|TRBV4-1|NA
TGCGCCAGCAGCCAAGAAAACAGACGCTCCTACGAGCAGTACTTC
CASSQENRRSYEQYF
>TRBJ2-1|few|TRBV27|TRBD2
TGTGTCAGTGAAGAAGGGACTAACAATGAGCAGTTCTTC
CVSEEGTNNEQFF
>TRBJ1-2|NA|TRBV9|TRBD1
TGTGCCAGCAGCGTGGGACAGGGGTTGGGCTACACCTTC
CASSVGQGLGYTF
>TRBJ2-1|NA|TRBV10-3|TRBD2
TGTGCCACTCAGGTAGTAGCGGGGACCTACAATGAGCAGTTCTTC
CATQVVAGTYNEQFF
>TRBJ2-7|NA|TRBV6-2/TRBV6-3|NA
TGTGCCAGCAGTTACGGATTCACCTACGAGCAGTACTTC
CASSYGFTYEQYF
>TRBJ1-1|NA|TRBV7-9|NA
TGTGCCAGCAGCGAAAACGGATTTGAAGCTTTCTTT
CASSENGFEAFF